Listed below are T cell receptor beta chains from one sample, sequenced in a study of identifying expanded T cells in peripheral blood. Clones were sequenced by immunoSEQ multiplex PCR, and TCRdb holds only the in-frame ones, with some missing. The data contain approximately 94,000 clones, 75% to 90% of them seen just once; the ten biggest clones take up approximately 5.7%. The sequenced sample consisted of blood. Receptors originate from a person between 18 and 75 years old in good health. The CDR3 runs from the conserved cysteine through the conserved F or W. D genes are given only for firm matches. Size values are once, few and many counts, or a class for expanded clones, and some rows have none.

TRBD1	TRBJ2-7	TRBV4-3	NA	TGCGCCAGCAGCCAAGATCGAACAGGGGACTACGAGCAGTACTTC	CASSQDRTGDYEQYF
TRBD1	TRBJ2-1	TRBV6-4	NA	TGTGCCAGCAGTAGGAGCGGACAGGGGCACTACAATGAGCAGTTCTTC	CASSRSGQGHYNEQFF
NA	TRBJ1-2	TRBV9	NA	TGTGCCAGCAGGAGCAGCTATGGCTACACCTTC	CASRSSYGYTF
NA	TRBJ1-2	TRBV27	NA	TGTGCCAGCGGTTTCGGCCCTCAAGGGGGCTACACCTTC	CASGFGPQGGYTF
TRBD1	TRBJ2-5	TRBV9	NA	TGTGCCAGCAGCGTAGCTTTGACGGCAGGGGGCGCGGAGACCCAGTACTTC	CASSVALTAGGAETQYF
NA	TRBJ1-2	TRBV4-2	NA	TGTGCCAGCAGCCAAGATTTACGAACGAACTATGGCTACACCTTC	CASSQDLRTNYGYTF
TRBD1	TRBJ1-1	TRBV7-9	NA	TGTGCCAGCAGCTTAGCGGGACAGCGGAACACTGAAGCTTTCTTT	CASSLAGQRNTEAFF
NA	TRBJ2-6	TRBV5-1	NA	TGCGCCAGCAGCCCGCCCCCCGGGGCCAACGTCCTGACTTTC	CASSPPPGANVLTF
NA	TRBJ2-1	TRBV30	NA	TGTGCCGGGAATTCAGGGGCCTACAATGAGCAGTTCTTC	CAGNSGAYNEQFF
TRBD1	TRBJ1-2	TRBV30	NA	TGTGCCTGGGTCCCGGGACAGGGCCTCTATGGCTACACCTTC	CAWVPGQGLYGYTF
NA	TRBJ2-3	TRBV5-1	NA	TGCGCCAGCAGCCGTGGCGGGCCCGGGACAGATACGCAGTATTTT	CASSRGGPGTDTQYF
TRBD2	TRBJ2-3	TRBV4-2	once	TGTGCCAGCAGCCAAGGGTCTAGCGGGAGCACAGATACGCAGTATTTT	CASSQGSSGSTDTQYF
NA	TRBJ1-1	TRBV7-2	NA	TGTGCCAGCAGCTTTGTTGTGAACACTGAAGCTTTCTTT	CASSFVVNTEAFF
TRBD1	TRBJ2-7	TRBV7-3	NA	TGTGCCAGCAGTCTAACCGGGACAGGGGCCGACGAGCAGTACTTC	CASSLTGTGADEQYF
NA	TRBJ2-2	TRBV29-1	NA	TGCAGCGCCAGCGGGACACTGAACACCGGGGAGCTGTTTTTT	CSASGTLNTGELFF
NA	TRBJ2-5	TRBV29-1	NA	TGCAGCGCGCCGGTCGGGGGATCAGTCGAGACCCAGTACTTC	CSAPVGGSVETQYF
NA	TRBJ2-2	TRBV5-4	NA	TGTGCCAGCAGCCCTCCGGGACTGTGGAGCACCGGGGAGCTGTTTTTT	CASSPPGLWSTGELFF
NA	TRBJ1-5	TRBV5-4	NA	TGTGCCAGCAGCCTTTACAATCAGCCCCAGCATTTT	CASSLYNQPQHF
TRBD2	TRBJ2-3	TRBV4-1	NA	TGCGCCAGCAGCCTCTACGCGGGAGGGAGCACAGATACGCAGTATTTT	CASSLYAGGSTDTQYF
TRBD1	TRBJ1-3	TRBV19	once	TGTGCCAGTAGTCGTACCGGGACAGGATTTGGAAACACCATATATTTT	CASSRTGTGFGNTIYF
NA	TRBJ2-1	TRBV7-9	NA	TGTGCCAGCAGCCCTTATCTAGCCAATGAGCAGTTCTTC	CASSPYLANEQFF
NA	TRBJ2-7	TRBV15	NA	TGTGCCACCAGCAGCGATACAGGGGGGGCCTACGAGCAGTACTTC	CATSSDTGGAYEQYF